Shown below are 22 T cell receptor beta chains from a single sample sequenced in a study of blood T cell repertoires in COVID-19. Assay: immunoSEQ multiplex PCR; the TCRdb copy retains only in-frame clones and omits some. In the table there are around 43,000 clones, approximately 85% of which are singletons. The sample consisted of peripheral blood. Receptor source: a woman of 80 years or more with acute or convalescent COVID-19.

The chain recombines TRBV2 with TRBJ1-2; TRBD1 matches at 10 bases. Losses at the gene ends were 6 bases for V and 8 bases for J; bases not matched to a gene: 9. Germline values: CDR1 SNHLY, CDR2 FYNNEI. There are 14 residues in the CDR3. The CDR3 reads CASRKEGTGDGYTF. The DNA of the CDR3 is TGTGCCAGCAGGAAAGAAGGGACAGGGGACGGCTACACCTTC.

This chain connects TRBV28 to TRBJ1-5; D remains unclear. V lost 3 bases and J lost 3, with 12 bases in between. CDR3 length: 15 residues. In germline, CDR1 is MDHEN, CDR2 SYDVKM. The CDR3 bases are TGTGCCAGCAGTTTGTCGCTCGGGAACAATCAGCCCCAGCATTTT. Translated, it gives CASSLSLGNNQPQHF.

This chain links TRBV2 with TRBJ1-1; D gene unclear. CDR3 length: 14 residues. V gave up 6 bases and J gave up 0 bases, with 11 bases separating them. Germline CDR1 is SNHLY and CDR2 is FYNNEI. The CDR3 nucleotides read TGTGCCAGCAGGGAGGGTTCATTGAACACTGAAGCTTTCTTT. Protein sequence: CASREGSLNTEAFF.

A few counts support this clone. The same CDR3 also results from other DNA sequences found in this sample. The gene calls are TRBV5-1 and TRBJ2-7, with D possibly being TRBD2 (7 bases). The CDR3 is 15 amino acids. Trimming cost V 0 bases and J 5 bases, with 15 bases left between them. Germline CDR1 is SGHRS and CDR2 is YFSETQ. CDR3 sequence reads: CASSLGQPGGHEQYF. CDR3 bases: TGCGCCAGCAGCTTGGGGCAGCCGGGGGGCCACGAGCAGTACTTC.

The chain is built from TRBV15 and TRBJ1-4; D is unclear. Germline CDR1 LNHNV, CDR2 YYDKDF (reference sequence). CDR3 length: 14 amino acids. Trimming stripped 6 bases from V and 0 bases from J, with 8 bases between. CDR3 in DNA: TGTGCCACCAGTTGGCTGACAACTAATGAAAAACTGTTTTTT. Residues: CATSWLTTNEKLFF. Using reference TRBV15 and TRBJ1-4 for the parts outside the CDR3, the full variable domain is DAMVIQNPRYQVTQFGKPVTLSCSQTLNHNVMYWYQQKSSQAPKLLFHYYDKDFNNEADTPDNFQSRRPNTSFCFLDIRSPGLGDTAMYLCATSWLTTNEKLFFGSGTQLSVL.

The gene calls are TRBV6-5 and TRBJ1-6, with D possibly being TRBD1 (6 bases). Germline assignment: CDR1 MNHEY and CDR2 SVGAGI. V was pared by 6 bases and J by 5 bases, with 11 bases between. The CDR3 is 14 amino acids. The CDR3 is CASRVGGDNSPLHF. The CDR3 DNA sequence: TGTGCCAGCAGGGTAGGGGGGGATAATTCACCCCTCCACTTT.

The chain links TRBV30 to TRBJ1-1; no definite D call. The CDR3 consists of 13 residues. Germline lookup yields CDR1 GTSNPN and CDR2 SVGIG (reference sequence). V was cut by 0 bases and J by 4 bases, with 9 bases left in between. CDR3 loop: CAWSVQAGTEAFF. CDR3 nucleotides: TGTGCCTGGAGTGTTCAGGCTGGCACTGAAGCTTTCTTT.

The chain employs TRBV2 and TRBJ2-7; D tentatively fits TRBD1 or TRBD2 (6 bases each). The V gene's germline CDR1 is SNHLY and CDR2 FYNNEI. This CDR3 is 16 amino acids long. V shed 11 bases and J shed 0 bases, with 23 bases lying between them. The CDR3 sequence is CARCGGHRVGSYEQYF. CDR3 DNA sequence: TGTGCCCGCTGTGGGGGGCACCGGGTGGGCTCCTACGAGCAGTACTTC.

In this sample, this clone turned up a few times. The CDR3 bases are TGTGCCATCAGTTTAGAGTCCACAGATACGCAGTATTTT. Translated, it gives CAISLESTDTQYF. The genes are TRBV10-3 and TRBJ2-3; no clear D gene. The CDR3 runs to 13 residues. Germline V CDR1 and CDR2: ENHRY, SYGVKD. The ends were cut back, 5 bases at V and 2 bases at J, with 8 bases in the middle.

The chain has TRBV5-1 and TRBJ2-1; D may be TRBD2 (6 bases). The V and J ends lost 2 bases and 0 bases respectively, with 15 bases between them. Germline CDR1 reads SGHRS; CDR2 reads YFSETQ. The CDR3 totals 17 residues. The CDR3 nucleotides read TGCGCCAGCAGCTTCGGAGCGGGCCTCAGCTCCTACAATGAGCAGTTCTTC. Its protein is CASSFGAGLSSYNEQFF.

The rearrangement uses TRBV5-1 and TRBJ2-1; 7 nucleotides align to TRBD1. With V trimmed by 4 bases and J by 9 bases, 4 bases remained unmatched. CDR3 length equals 12 residues. The germline gives CDR1 SGHRS, CDR2 YFSETQ. CDR3 sequence: CASSAGQVEQFF. The CDR3 DNA reads as TGCGCCAGCAGCGCCGGACAGGTTGAGCAGTTCTTC.

The rearrangement uses TRBV3-1 (or the pseudogene TRBV3-2) and TRBJ1-1; a weak D match, TRBD1 (5 bases). Trimming pared 3 bases from V and 9 bases from J, leaving 14 bases between. Looked up from germline, CDR1 is LGHDT and CDR2 is YNNKEL (reference sequence). This CDR3 spans 13 amino acids. The CDR3 coding sequence is TGTGCCAGCAGCCAGACAGAACAAACCCAAGCTTTCTTT. It encodes CASSQTEQTQAFF.

The chain links TRBV27 to TRBJ2-3; tentative D call: TRBD2 (6 bases). Trimming removed 3 bases at V and 0 bases at J, with 10 bases between. Germline loops: CDR1 MNHEY, CDR2 SMNVEV (reference sequence). The CDR3 runs 15 residues. CDR3 coding DNA: TGTGCCAGCAGTTTTACGGGAGCTAGCACAGATACGCAGTATTTT. Translation gives CASSFTGASTDTQYF.

The chain uses TRBV11-2 and TRBJ2-2; D is undetermined. The V gene's germline CDR1 is SGHAT and CDR2 FQNNGV. The CDR3 has 14 residues. V gave up 0 bases and J gave up 6 bases, with 8 bases separating them. CDR3 sequence reads: CASSLDLAAGELFF. In nucleotides, the CDR3 is TGTGCCAGCAGCTTAGATCTCGCGGCCGGGGAGCTGTTTTTT.

The chain links TRBV10-3 to TRBJ2-1; 13 bases are shared with TRBD2. This CDR3 spans 19 amino acids. Germline V gives CDR1 ENHRY, CDR2 SYGVKD. V trimming: 10 bases; J trimming: 1 base; junction bases outside the gene matches: 16. The CDR3 nucleotides read TGTGCCACGGGGGGAGCCGGGACTAGCGGGATAGTATCCTACAATGAGCAGTTCTTC. It yields the protein CATGGAGTSGIVSYNEQFF.

A single count supports this clone. The J gene is TRBJ2-1, the V gene TRBV28; 9 bases match TRBD1. Germline V gene lookup returns CDR1 MDHEN and CDR2 SYDVKM. J lost 12 bases, V lost 2 bases, and 8 bases had no gene match. The CDR3 length is 14 residues. CDR3 loop: CASSLGTGGRGQFF. The CDR3 region has the DNA TGTGCCAGCAGTTTAGGAACAGGGGGCCGTGGGCAGTTCTTC.

The chain employs TRBV2 and TRBJ2-7, with unresolved D. The V gene lost 6 bases and the J gene lost 7 bases, with 10 bases spanning the gap. Germline V CDR1 and CDR2: SNHLY, FYNNEI. The CDR3 is made up of 11 amino acids. The CDR3 sequence: CASRISGEQYF. The CDR3 coding sequence is TGTGCCAGCAGGATCTCCGGGGAGCAGTACTTC.

The chain links TRBV12-3 or TRBV12-4 to TRBJ2-7; unclear D gene. There are 12 residues in the CDR3. Between the trimmed V and J ends, which lost 3 bases and 4 bases, there was a span of 7 bases. CDR3 in amino acids: CASSLFGYEQYF. CDR3 in DNA: TGTGCCAGCAGTTTGTTCGGGTACGAGCAGTACTTC.

J is TRBJ2-1 and V is TRBV7-2, with D possibly matching TRBD2 (5 bases). CDR1 and CDR2 from the germline V gene are SGHTA and FQGNSA. Trimming cost V 6 bases and J 4 bases, with 7 bases left between them. The CDR3 length is 12 residues. CDR3 region: CASRSGYNEQFF. In DNA, the CDR3 is TGTGCCAGCAGGAGCGGATACAATGAGCAGTTCTTC.

This clone was counted between two and nine times. The chain links TRBV6-5 to TRBJ1-2; D is uncertain. V lost 6 bases, J lost 8 bases, and 13 bases lay in between. Germline V CDR1 and CDR2: MNHEY, SVGAGI. The CDR3 runs 12 residues. In nucleotides, the CDR3 is TGTGCCAGCAGACCCGGTGCGAGGGGCTACACCTTC. It translates to CASRPGARGYTF.

The chain joins TRBV20-1 to TRBJ2-7; D tentatively reads TRBD1 or TRBD2 (6 bases each). Germline V gene sequence: CDR1 DFQATT, CDR2 SNEGSKA (reference sequence). The CDR3 is 17 amino acids. V dropped 3 bases and J dropped 3 bases, with 24 bases sitting between them. The CDR3 DNA sequence: TGCAGTGCTAGTGAGGGGGGAGTTGGCCTCGGAGGCTACGAGCAGTACTTC. As protein: CSASEGGVGLGGYEQYF.

This rearrangement joins TRBV5-6 to TRBJ2-1; 7 bases are shared with TRBD2. V shed 5 bases and J 5 bases; nucleotides not matched to a gene: 7. Germline V gene data show CDR1 as SGHDT and CDR2 as YYEEEE. This CDR3 region has 14 residues. The CDR3 nucleotides read TGTGCCAGCAGTCCAGCGGGAACCCACAATGAGCAGTTCTTC. Its translation is CASSPAGTHNEQFF.